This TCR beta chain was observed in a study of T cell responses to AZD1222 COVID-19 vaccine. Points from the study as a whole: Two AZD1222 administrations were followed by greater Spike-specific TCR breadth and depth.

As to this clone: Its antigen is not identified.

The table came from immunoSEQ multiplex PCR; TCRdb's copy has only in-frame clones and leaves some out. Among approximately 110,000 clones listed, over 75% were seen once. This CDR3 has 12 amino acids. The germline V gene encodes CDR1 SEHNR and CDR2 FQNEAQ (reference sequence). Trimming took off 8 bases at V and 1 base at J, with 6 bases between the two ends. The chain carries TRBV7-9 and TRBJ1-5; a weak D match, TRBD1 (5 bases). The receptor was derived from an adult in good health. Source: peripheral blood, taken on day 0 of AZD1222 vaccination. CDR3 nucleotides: TGTGCCAGCCGACAGAGCAATCAGCCCCAGCATTTT. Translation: CASRQSNQPQHF. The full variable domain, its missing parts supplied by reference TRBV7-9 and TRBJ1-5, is DTGVSQNPRHKITKRGQNVTFRCDPISEHNRLYWYRQTLGQGPEFLTYFQNEAQLEKSRLLSDRFSAERPKGSFSTLEIQRTEQGDSAMYLCASRQSNQPQHFGDGTRLSIL.